This record concerns one TCR beta chain sequence. Its antigen is currently unknown. The data were obtained in a study of vaccination and CD4 T cells after COVID-19. Across the whole study: The convalescents were made up of six males and four females, two of whom were Hispanic. Every participant was given two doses of BNT162b2 or mRNA-1273 vaccine. General study results and limits: The median SARS-CoV-2-reactive clonotype number increased from about 20 to 38, without statistical significance.

The length of the CDR3 is 11 residues. Between the trimmed V and J ends, which lost 3 bases and 12 bases, there was a span of 13 bases. Germline values: CDR1 SQVTM, CDR2 ANQGSEA. With the Oncomine TCR Beta short-read assay, DNA from cultured CD4+ T cells was sequenced. TCRdb passed the PCR reads through MiXCR, listing each CDR3 protein once. The sample lists about 12,000 distinct CDR3 sequences, roughly three fifths seen once, with around 10% in the top ten. Specified treatment: approximately nine-day PBMC culture with coronavirus spike peptide pools or control peptides (ViraFEST assay). Half the medium was replaced with fresh IL-2 medium on days 3 and 7.

This clonotype originated in a human donor who had recovered from COVID-19. Sequencing used CD4+ T cells from blood, cultured in vitro. The J gene is TRBJ2-3, the V gene TRBV29-1; D gene unclear. CDR3 sequence reads: CSVDGSPGQYF. The CDR3 DNA sequence: TGCAGCGTTGACGGCTCCCCTGGACAGTATTTT.